The clone carrying this T cell receptor beta chain has just a few counts. Its antigen is not known. This CDR3 contains 14 residues. The V gene's germline CDR1 is LGHNA and CDR2 YNFKEQ. V was cut by 1 base and J by 7 bases, with 14 bases left in between. This entry belongs to a study of T-cell memory formation after mild COVID-19. Notes on the study in general: CD4/CD8 balance held among clones contracting day 15 to 85, and later expanders leaned CD4+.

A 5'RACE reaction primed in the constant segment made cDNA libraries of TCR alpha and TCR beta, and these carried sample barcodes and UMIs. TCRdb recomputed calls from the 5' RACE reads with MiXCR, one row per CDR3 protein. This sample has roughly 100,000 distinct CDR3 sequences; over 10% occur once, and the top ten carry around 25%. Sequenced sample: PBMCs or a T cell subset sorted from them (not recorded which). The receptor's source is an adult woman who had mild COVID-19 (a few samples of this study predate the infection). Cell type and time point are not known. The chain links TRBV4-2 to TRBJ2-7; a possible D gene is TRBD2 (6 bases). CDR3 sequence: CASSQGTGAGEQYF. CDR3 sequence (DNA): TGTGCCAGCAGCCAAGGGACGGGAGCGGGTGAGCAGTACTTC.